Each of the 29 T cell receptor beta chains below was sequenced from the same sample in a study of cytomegalovirus exposure and HLA in healthy donors. Primers included in the PCR were 60 Vbeta and 13 Jbeta primers. TCRdb's copy holds only in-frame clones and misses some; the assay was immunoSEQ multiplex PCR. This sample lists tens of thousands of clones; its ten largest clones have 5% to 7.5%. The specimen was PBMCs. The receptors were gathered from a man younger than 40 in good health and CMV-seronegative.

The CDR3 nucleotides are TGTGCCAGCAGCCAGACAGCCCTGAACACTGAAGCTTTCTTT. It yields the protein CASSQTALNTEAFF. J is TRBJ1-1 and V is TRBV11-1; possibly TRBD1 for D (5 bases). Trimming took off 5 bases at V and 0 bases at J, with 10 bases between the two ends. The germline V gene encodes CDR1 SGHAT and CDR2 FQDESV (reference sequence). This CDR3 is built from 14 residues.

This rearrangement joins TRBV9 to TRBJ2-3, with TRBD2 identical over 7 bases. The CDR3 consists of 15 residues. The V gene end was trimmed by 0 bases and the J gene end by 1 base; junction bases not matched to a gene: 2. From germline, CDR1 is SGDLS and CDR2 YYNGEE. The DNA for the CDR3 is TGTGCCAGCAGCGTAGCGGGAGGAGGCACAGATACGCAGTATTTT. This encodes CASSVAGGGTDTQYF. The entire variable domain, with the rest obtained from reference TRBV9 and TRBJ2-3, is as follows: DSGVTQTPKHLITATGQRVTLRCSPRSGDLSVYWYQQSLDQGLQFLIQYYNGEERAKGNILERFSAQQFPDLHSELNLSSLELGDSALYFCASSVAGGGTDTQYFGPGTRLTVL.

This chain links TRBV30 with TRBJ2-4; TRBD2 aligns across 9 bases. In germline, CDR1 is GTSNPN, CDR2 SVGIG (reference sequence). The CDR3 spans 14 residues. V gave up 8 bases and J gave up 8 bases; unmatched junction bases: 13. CDR3 loop: CASTSGSFGDIQYF. In DNA, the CDR3 is TGTGCCAGCACTAGCGGGTCCTTCGGGGACATTCAGTACTTC.

The chain carries TRBV5-1 and TRBJ1-2; 7 nucleotides agree with TRBD1. Germline V gives CDR1 SGHRS, CDR2 YFSETQ. V lost 7 bases to trimming and J lost 0 bases; unmatched junction nucleotides: 9. The CDR3 runs to 15 residues. In DNA, the CDR3 is TGCGCCAGCGGCCAGCCCGGGACAGCTAACTATGGCTACACCTTC. This gives the protein CASGQPGTANYGYTF. Full variable domain (missing parts from reference TRBV5-1 and TRBJ1-2): KAGVTQTPRYLIKTRGQQVTLSCSPISGHRSVSWYQQTPGQGLQFLFEYFSETQRNKGNFPGRFSGRQFSNSRSEMNVSTLELGDSALYLCASGQPGTANYGYTFGSGTRLTVV.

V usage is TRBV5-4 and J usage is TRBJ1-2; 7 bases are a match to TRBD1. CDR1 SGHNT and CDR2 YYREEE come from the germline V gene (reference sequence). The junction had 9 bases not matched to a gene; V was cut back by 6 bases and J by 7 bases. The length of the CDR3 is 13 residues. CDR3 sequence reads: CASTRQGLSGYTF. In DNA form, the CDR3 reads TGTGCCAGCACCCGACAGGGTCTGTCTGGCTACACCTTC.

The CDR3 here is CASSYGRDRGSAFF. The CDR3 region has the DNA TGTGCCAGCAGTTACGGAAGGGACAGGGGATCGGCTTTCTTT. The chain links TRBV6-5 to TRBJ1-1, with 10 bases matching TRBD1. V was pared by 2 bases and J by 11 bases, with 8 bases of the junction left unmatched. Per germline, CDR1 MNHEY and CDR2 SVGAGI. This CDR3 is built from 14 residues.

This chain uses TRBV18 with TRBJ2-4; 8 positions agree with TRBD1. The J segment lost 8 bases and the V segment lost 0 bases, leaving 3 bases of the junction unmatched. Germline lookup yields CDR1 KGHSH and CDR2 LQKENI. The CDR3 covers 14 residues. CDR3 in DNA: TGTGCCAGCTCACCACCGGACAGGGAGGACATTCAGTACTTC. Translating gives CASSPPDREDIQYF.

The rearrangement links TRBV19 to TRBJ2-1, with 7 bases identical to TRBD1. Germline CDR1 reads LNHDA; CDR2 reads SQIVND (reference sequence). This CDR3 is built from 15 residues. V lost 8 bases to trimming and J lost 3 bases; unmatched junction nucleotides: 10. The CDR3 bases are TGTGCCAGTCGCACGACAGGGTCCTACTACAATGAGCAGTTCTTC. Protein sequence: CASRTTGSYYNEQFF.

The chain combines TRBV6-5 with TRBJ2-7; D may be TRBD2 (6 bases). CDR1 and CDR2 (germline): MNHEY, SVGAGI. Trimming shortened V by 3 bases and J by 6 bases, and 12 bases separated the two germline ends. This CDR3 has 13 residues. In DNA, the CDR3 is TGTGCCAGCAGTTATGATGTGGGGGGCGAGCAGTACTTC. Protein product: CASSYDVGGEQYF.

The rearrangement joins TRBV6-6 to TRBJ2-7; TRBD2 agrees at 7 bases. The ends lost 8 bases at V and 3 bases at J; junction bases unmatched: 16. The germline gives CDR1 MNHNY, CDR2 SVGAGI (reference sequence). This CDR3 contains 16 residues. CDR3 DNA sequence: TGTGCCAGCGAAGGACGGCGGGGGAAGTCCCTCTACGAGCAGTACTTC. Translating it yields CASEGRRGKSLYEQYF.

V and J are TRBV11-2 and TRBJ2-2; 8 nucleotides match TRBD2. Unmatched junction bases numbered 6, after V lost 0 bases and J lost 0 bases. CDR3 length: 18 amino acids. Germline CDR1 SGHAT, CDR2 FQNNGV. Written as DNA, the CDR3 is TGTGCCAGCAGCTTAGACAAACTAGCGGAGCCGAACACCGGGGAGCTGTTTTTT. Protein: CASSLDKLAEPNTGELFF.

The chain combines TRBV2 with TRBJ1-1; D remains unclear. V dropped 3 bases and J dropped 8 bases, with 10 bases sitting between them. Germline lookup yields CDR1 SNHLY and CDR2 FYNNEI. The CDR3 contains 12 residues. The chain's CDR3 is CASSERNFEAFF. In DNA, the CDR3 is TGTGCCAGCAGTGAGAGGAACTTCGAAGCTTTCTTT.

This chain uses TRBV27 with TRBJ1-2, with D possibly being TRBD1 (5 bases). CDR3 length: 13 amino acids. Germline V gene data show CDR1 as MNHEY and CDR2 as SMNVEV (reference sequence). The V end was cut by 4 bases, the J end by 0 bases, with 6 bases between. In DNA form, the CDR3 reads TGTGCCAGCAGTTGGGGCCCTAACTATGGCTACACCTTC. Its protein product is CASSWGPNYGYTF.

V is TRBV4-3 and J is TRBJ2-2; D may be TRBD1 (7 bases). Trimming left V 0 bases short and J 4 bases short, with 12 bases between. This CDR3 is 16 amino acids long. Germline V gene lookup returns CDR1 LGHNA and CDR2 YSLEER. The CDR3 spells CASSQETGRPTGELFF. CDR3 bases: TGCGCCAGCAGCCAAGAGACAGGGAGGCCCACCGGGGAGCTGTTTTTT.

This chain links TRBV7-9 with TRBJ2-7; TRBD1 matches 9 bases. This CDR3 region has 18 residues. Germline assignment: CDR1 SEHNR and CDR2 FQNEAQ (reference sequence). The V and J ends lost 2 bases and 5 bases, in that order; junction bases with no gene match: 16. CDR3 residues: CASSLRRVNGQGLDEQYF. The CDR3 nucleotides read TGTGCCAGCAGCTTAAGACGGGTGAACGGACAGGGGTTGGACGAGCAGTACTTC.

The V call is TRBV14, the J call TRBJ2-2; the D gene is possibly TRBD2 (5 bases). CDR3 length: 13 residues. V lost 0 bases and J 6 bases, leaving 5 bases between the germline ends. The V gene's germline CDR1 is SGHDN and CDR2 FVKESK. The CDR3 DNA reads TGTGCCAGCAGCCAAGAGCGGGCCGGGGAGCTGTTTTTT. Translating gives CASSQERAGELFF.

This chain connects TRBV27 to TRBJ1-5; D possibly corresponds to TRBD1 (6 bases). V lost 5 bases and J lost 3, with 14 bases in between. Looked up from germline, CDR1 is MNHEY and CDR2 is SMNVEV (reference sequence). This CDR3 spans 15 amino acids. DNA of the CDR3: TGTGCCAGCAGTACAGGGTGGGGGCCCAATCAGCCCCAGCATTTT. It specifies CASSTGWGPNQPQHF.

This chain connects TRBV9 to TRBJ1-2; D not certain. Trimming pared 0 bases from V and 6 bases from J, leaving 9 bases between. This CDR3 region has 13 residues. Germline V gene lookup returns CDR1 SGDLS and CDR2 YYNGEE. CDR3 in amino acids: CASSVVRSHGYTF. The CDR3 bases are TGTGCCAGCAGCGTAGTTAGGAGTCATGGCTACACCTTC.

V and J are TRBV19 and TRBJ1-4, with 9 bases fitting TRBD1. Per germline, CDR1 LNHDA and CDR2 SQIVND (reference sequence). The CDR3 covers 15 residues. Losses at the gene ends were 4 bases for V and 2 bases for J; bases not matched to a gene: 2. CDR3 region: CASSRDRVTNEKLFF. The CDR3 DNA sequence: TGTGCCAGTAGTAGGGACAGGGTCACTAATGAAAAACTGTTTTTT.

This chain joins TRBV4-2 and TRBJ2-5; the D gene is possibly TRBD1 (6 bases). The DNA end is more similar to TRBJ2-7, so the J call may be wrong. Germline CDR1 reads LGHNA; CDR2 reads YNFKEQ. This CDR3 has 15 amino acids. CDR3 in amino acids: CASSQDLDSSYEQYF. The CDR3 DNA sequence: TGTGCCAGCAGCCAAGACCTGGACAGTTCCTACGAGCAGTACTTC.

V is TRBV7-8 and J is TRBJ2-7, with 8 bases aligning to TRBD1. The CDR3 covers 16 residues. V was clipped by 6 bases and J by 5 bases; unmatched bases: 15. The germline CDR1 and CDR2 sequences are SGHVS and FQNEAQ. CDR3 region: CASRQSTGQALDEQYF. DNA of the CDR3: TGTGCCAGCAGACAATCCACGGGACAGGCTCTCGACGAGCAGTACTTC.

CDR3 DNA sequence: TGTGCCAGCAGCTCAACTAGCGGTTCCTACGAGCAGTACTTC. It encodes CASSSTSGSYEQYF. The rearrangement joins TRBV5-6 to TRBJ2-7; TRBD2 agrees at 8 bases. The CDR3 is 14 residues long. The germline V gene encodes CDR1 SGHDT and CDR2 YYEEEE. Losses at the gene ends were 3 bases for V and 1 base for J; bases not matched to a gene: 3. Full variable domain (remainder filled in from reference TRBV5-6 and TRBJ2-7): DAGVTQSPTHLIKTRGQQVTLRCSPKSGHDTVSWYQQALGQGPQFIFQYYEEEERQRGNFPDRFSGHQFPNYSSELNVNALLLGDSALYLCASSSTSGSYEQYFGPGTRLTVT.

The chain couples TRBV5-6 to TRBJ1-1; 8 bases match TRBD1. Losses at the gene ends were 3 bases for V and 4 bases for J; bases not matched to a gene: 2. Germline-derived CDR1 and CDR2 are SGHDT and YYEEEE. The CDR3 length is 13 residues. CDR3 residues: CASSYGQGTEAFF. CDR3 in DNA: TGTGCCAGCAGCTATGGACAGGGCACTGAAGCTTTCTTT.

J is TRBJ2-7 and V is TRBV6-6; D uncertain. With 0 bases removed from V and 3 bases from J, the gap between germline ends came to 6 bases. This CDR3 is built from 13 residues. CDR1 MNHNY and CDR2 SVGAGI come from the germline V gene (reference sequence). The CDR3 region has the DNA TGTGCCAGCAGTTACTCTGGAGACTACGAGCAGTACTTC. Translating gives CASSYSGDYEQYF.

Note on this clone: The sample carries other DNA sequences with the same CDR3. This chain links TRBV19 with TRBJ2-2; possible D gene TRBD1, 6 bases. Germline V gives CDR1 LNHDA, CDR2 SQIVND (reference sequence). Trimming shortened V by 9 bases and J by 2 bases, and 13 bases separated the two germline ends. The CDR3 has 14 amino acids. Here the CDR3 DNA reads TGTGCCAGCGGACAGACCGATAACACCGGGGAGCTGTTTTTT. Its translation is CASGQTDNTGELFF.

The chain is built from TRBV6-1 and TRBJ2-1; a possible D gene is TRBD2 (6 bases). Trimming stripped 2 bases from V and 1 base from J, with 9 bases between. The germline gives CDR1 MNHNS, CDR2 SASEGT. This CDR3 comprises 15 residues. The CDR3 loop is CASSESGTSYNEQFF. DNA for the CDR3: TGTGCCAGCAGTGAATCGGGGACTTCCTACAATGAGCAGTTCTTC.

The chain couples TRBV4-2 to TRBJ2-2; D might be TRBD2 (8 bases). CDR3 size: 16 residues. Trimming left V 4 bases short and J 7 bases short, with 19 bases between. CDR1 LGHNA and CDR2 YNFKEQ come from the germline V gene. CDR3 coding DNA: TGTGCCAGCAGCCTACGGGGGGGTAGGGGGCTCGGGGAGCTGTTTTTT. Its protein product is CASSLRGGRGLGELFF.

V and J are TRBV10-2 and TRBJ1-5; 8 positions agree with TRBD1. The junction had 10 bases not matched to a gene; V was cut back by 6 bases and J by 0 bases. The CDR3 has 17 amino acids. Germline CDR1 reads WSHSY; CDR2 reads SAAADI. The CDR3 nucleotides are TGCGCCAGCAGGGGAACGGGACAGGAAGATAGCAATCAGCCCCAGCATTTT. This encodes CASRGTGQEDSNQPQHF.

The chain is built from TRBV19 and TRBJ1-1; D call uncertain. V lost 4 bases, J lost 1 base, and 4 bases lay in between. The CDR3 consists of 12 residues. CDR1 is LNHDA and CDR2 is SQIVND in the germline V gene (reference sequence). The DNA of the CDR3 is TGTGCCAGTAGTAGGAGGAACACTGAAGCTTTCTTT. This sequence encodes CASSRRNTEAFF.